Given below is one TCR beta chain in context. Two negative PCRs, clearance, or symptom resolution characterized the recovered Cohort 3 donors. This CDR3 region has 17 residues. V was pared by 2 bases and J by 8 bases, with 15 bases of the junction left unmatched. Germline loops: CDR1 KGHSH, CDR2 LQKENI. This sample was included in a study of blood T cell repertoires in COVID-19. As for the study in general: PBMCs, B-cell-depleted T cells, or T cells were the source of the cDNA or gDNA that made up the material.

In the source study's methods: Quantification of nucleated cells was approximated via reference gene primer amplification. The protocol was immunoSEQ multiplex PCR, while the TCRdb copy is restricted to in-frame clones and leaves out a portion. That table supplies the V and J calls and clone size; D and trimming were determined from the DNA. The sample holds approximately 190,000 clones, about 86% seen once. Material for sequencing was PBMCs or T cells enriched from blood (not recorded which). The gene calls are TRBV18 and TRBJ1-2; 9 bases are a match to TRBD1. The sequence was obtained from a man aged 40-55 years who had recovered from COVID-19. The CDR3 DNA follows: TGTGCCAGCTCACCATACAGGGGGCGCGACGGGTTGGGCGGCTACACCTTC. Translated, it gives CASSPYRGRDGLGGYTF.